Below, 8 T cell receptor beta chains from the same sample are listed, as sequenced in a study of CD8+ T cells in alopecia areata (dated by TCRdb to about 2018). Library method: the immunoSEQ multiplex PCR assay. To provide template for TCR sequencing, every sample had RNA extracted and reverse transcribed into cDNA. TCRdb obtained this table from immuneACCESS and retained in-frame rearrangements with V and J assigned. These tables miss some clones; where compared with another copy, unresolved V genes account for less than half of the shortfall, and the remainder is unexplained. The sample profile shows approximately 110,000 clones; 56% of them were found once. The ten largest account for about 3.4% of the sample. The time point label for this specimen denotes: 20 to 30 weeks on oral tofacitinib. The treatment or condition label of this sample denotes: oral pan-JAK inhibitor, 5-10 mg twice daily.

The specimen was CD4+ T cells sorted from blood, collected at week 24, from a patient treated with tofacitinib. The receptors were sampled from a human donor with alopecia areata.

This sequence joins TRBV5-1 and TRBJ2-5; 7 bases agree with TRBD1. The CDR3 runs to 13 residues. Germline V lookup: CDR1 SGHRS, CDR2 YFSETQ. V was clipped by 4 bases and J by 6 bases; unmatched bases: 6. The CDR3: CASSIRDRKTQYF. The CDR3 bases are TGCGCCAGCAGCATTCGGGACAGAAAGACCCAGTACTTC.

This clone was counted a single time. The rearrangement links TRBV30 to TRBJ1-1, with 7 bases aligning to TRBD1. The CDR3 runs 12 residues. Germline-derived CDR1 and CDR2 are GTSNPN and SVGIG (reference sequence). The ends lost 0 bases at V and 11 bases at J; junction bases unmatched: 6. The chain's CDR3 is CAWSVARGSAFF. The CDR3 DNA reads as TGTGCCTGGAGTGTGGCCAGGGGGAGTGCTTTCTTT.

The rearrangement links TRBV29-1 to TRBJ1-1; 9 nucleotides agree with TRBD1. The CDR3 sequence is 13 residues long. Germline V gene lookup returns CDR1 SQVTM and CDR2 ANQGSEA. With 6 bases clipped from V and 5 bases from J, the junction kept 7 bases outside the gene matches. CDR3 nucleotides: TGCAGCGTCCGACAGGGGGGGAGGACTGAAGCTTTCTTT. This encodes CSVRQGGRTEAFF.

V gene TRBV29-1 combines with J gene TRBJ1-1; 7 bases line up with TRBD1. Germline V CDR1 and CDR2: SQVTM, ANQGSEA. The J segment lost 4 bases and the V segment lost 7 bases, leaving 9 bases of the junction unmatched. This CDR3 is 13 amino acids long. This CDR3 is CSARQGGGTEAFF. The CDR3 DNA sequence: TGCAGCGCCAGACAGGGAGGCGGCACTGAAGCTTTCTTT.

J is TRBJ2-7 and V is TRBV7-2; no firm D call. Between the trimmed V and J ends, which lost 3 bases and 1 base, there was a span of 10 bases. CDR3 length equals 14 residues. The V gene's germline CDR1 is SGHTA and CDR2 FQGNSA. CDR3 nucleotide sequence: TGTGCCAGCAGCTTCAGCGTAGGGTCCTACGAGCAGTACTTC. Translation: CASSFSVGSYEQYF.

CDR3 coding DNA: TGCGCCAGCAGCGCGGGCGGACAGGGCGATTCACCCCTCCACTTT. Translation gives CASSAGGQGDSPLHF. This rearrangement joins TRBV5-1 to TRBJ1-6, with TRBD1 identical over 8 bases. The CDR3 runs 15 residues. CDR1 SGHRS and CDR2 YFSETQ come from the germline V gene. The J segment lost 8 bases and the V segment lost 4 bases, leaving 8 bases of the junction unmatched.

This clone was found a few times. A read error may account for a junction end that differs from germline. The chain couples TRBV27 to TRBJ2-7, with D uncertain. This CDR3 contains 15 residues. Germline-derived CDR1 and CDR2 are MNHEY and SMNVEV (reference sequence). CDR3 amino acids: CASSLSSTAPTEQYF. The CDR3 DNA reads TGTGCCAGCAGCTTATCCTCAACGGCACCTACGGAGCAGTACTTC.

This chain uses TRBV9 with TRBJ2-1; D is possibly TRBD1 (6 bases). Trimming shortened V by 0 bases and J by 0 bases, and 7 bases separated the two germline ends. CDR3 size: 15 residues. In germline, CDR1 is SGDLS, CDR2 YYNGEE. CDR3 sequence reads: CASSVEGVSYNEQFF. CDR3 sequence (DNA): TGTGCCAGCAGCGTAGAGGGGGTCTCCTACAATGAGCAGTTCTTC. Looking up the rest from reference TRBV9 and TRBJ2-1 gives the full variable domain: DSGVTQTPKHLITATGQRVTLRCSPRSGDLSVYWYQQSLDQGLQFLIQYYNGEERAKGNILERFSAQQFPDLHSELNLSSLELGDSALYFCASSVEGVSYNEQFFGPGTRLTVL.